This T cell receptor beta chain was identified in a study of T cells in Graves' hyperthyroidism and ophthalmopathy. Study-wide points: Most thyroid clonotypes with frequency above 0.001 were detected in blood.

Patients aged 18 to 65 had newly diagnosed hyperthyroidism of under 2 months' duration. Pregnant or lactating patients were excluded, as were those with uncontrolled infection or other autoimmune disease. Each diagnosis drew on symptoms, thyroxine, TRAb, thyroid ultrasound and orbital computed tomography findings. With respect to this clonotype: The antigen remains undetermined.

TCR beta CDR3 regions were amplified from RNA transcripts. Researchers ran a first-round RT-PCR on the TCR CDR3 using the HTBI primer set. Via MiXCR, TCRdb re-called the multiplex PCR reads, giving one row per CDR3 protein. The top ten hold 7.5% to 8.5% of the sample, which has 500,000 to 600,000 distinct CDR3 sequences, about 43% seen once. The germline gives CDR1 GTSNPN, CDR2 SVGIG (reference sequence). J lost 9 bases, V lost 3 bases, and 9 bases had no gene match. CDR3 length: 13 residues. This sequence joins TRBV30 and TRBJ1-1, with 8 bases aligning to TRBD1. The TCR comes from a woman aged 18-29 years with Graves' hyperthyroidism. The sample consisted of peripheral blood or thyroid tissue (not recorded which). The CDR3 protein is CAWRGKDRVKAFF. The CDR3 bases are TGTGCCTGGAGAGGCAAGGACAGGGTTAAAGCTTTCTTT.